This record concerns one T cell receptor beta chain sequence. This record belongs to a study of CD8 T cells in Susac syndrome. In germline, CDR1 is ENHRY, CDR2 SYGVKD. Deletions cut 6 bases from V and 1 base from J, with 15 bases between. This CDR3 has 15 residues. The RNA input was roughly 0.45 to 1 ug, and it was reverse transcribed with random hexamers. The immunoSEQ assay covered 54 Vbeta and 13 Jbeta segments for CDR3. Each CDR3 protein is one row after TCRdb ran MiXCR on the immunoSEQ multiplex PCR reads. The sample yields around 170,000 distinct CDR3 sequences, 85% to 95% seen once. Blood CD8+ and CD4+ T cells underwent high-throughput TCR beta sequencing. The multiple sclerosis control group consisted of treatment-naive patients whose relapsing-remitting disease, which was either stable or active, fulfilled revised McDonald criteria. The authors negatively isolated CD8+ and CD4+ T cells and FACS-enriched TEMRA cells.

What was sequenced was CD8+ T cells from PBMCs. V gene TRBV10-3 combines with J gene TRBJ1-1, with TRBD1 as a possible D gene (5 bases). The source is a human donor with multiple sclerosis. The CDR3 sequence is CAIREPGPQNTEAFF. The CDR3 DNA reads TGTGCCATCAGGGAACCGGGACCGCAGAACACTGAAGCTTTCTTT.